These 29 T cell receptor beta chains originate from one sample sequenced in a study of PD-1 blockade in classical Hodgkin lymphoma. Autologous stem cell transplantation was followed by relapse in every patient, and brentuximab vedotin exposure varied. Profiling relied on immunoSEQ multiplex PCR, and the TCRdb table lists in-frame clones only, not all of them. The sample lists about 16,000 clones, around 61% occurring once. Source: peripheral blood mononuclear cells (PBMCs), taken at baseline. The receptors originated from a human donor with classical Hodgkin lymphoma.

The chain links TRBV6-1 to TRBJ1-1; D remains unclear. V lost 4 bases, J lost 3 bases, and 9 bases lay in between. Germline V gene data show CDR1 as MNHNS and CDR2 as SASEGT. The CDR3 consists of 13 residues. CDR3 loop: CASSVNSDTEAFF. The CDR3, as DNA: TGTGCCAGCAGTGTTAACAGTGACACTGAAGCTTTCTTT.

The genes are TRBV6-6 and TRBJ2-7, with TRBD2 matching 10 bases. Losses at the gene ends were 5 bases for V and 0 bases for J; bases not matched to a gene: 7. Germline V lookup: CDR1 MNHNY, CDR2 SVGAGI (reference sequence). There are 16 residues in the CDR3. The CDR3, as DNA: TGTGCCAGCAGTCCGAATCCTAGCGGGAGCTCCTACGAGCAGTACTTC. It encodes CASSPNPSGSSYEQYF.

This sequence joins TRBV6-1 and TRBJ2-2; 7 nucleotides agree with TRBD1. The length of the CDR3 is 15 residues. CDR1 MNHNS and CDR2 SASEGT come from the germline V gene. The junction had 6 bases not matched to a gene; V was cut back by 7 bases and J by 1 base. DNA for the CDR3: TGTGCCAGCACCTATAACAGGGGGAACACCGGGGAGCTGTTTTTT. Translation: CASTYNRGNTGELFF.

CDR3 loop: CASSLGPQGSQPQHF. The CDR3 nucleotides are TGCGCCAGCAGCTTGGGCCCACAGGGAAGCCAGCCCCAGCATTTT. The chain recombines TRBV5-1 with TRBJ1-5, with D perhaps TRBD1 (6 bases). The V end lost 0 bases, the J end lost 7 bases, and 14 bases lay between the germline ends. Germline V CDR1 and CDR2: SGHRS, YFSETQ. The CDR3 is 15 amino acids. Looking up the rest from reference TRBV5-1 and TRBJ1-5 gives the full variable domain: KAGVTQTPRYLIKTRGQQVTLSCSPISGHRSVSWYQQTPGQGLQFLFEYFSETQRNKGNFPGRFSGRQFSNSRSEMNVSTLELGDSALYLCASSLGPQGSQPQHFGDGTRLSIL.

This clone has just a few counts. This chain connects TRBV4-1 to TRBJ1-3, with D maybe TRBD1 (6 bases). The CDR3 runs 16 residues. Germline values: CDR1 MGHRA, CDR2 YSYEKL. Between the trimmed V and J ends, which lost 3 bases and 3 bases, there was a span of 15 bases. CDR3 protein: CASSQDRGQYGNTIYF. The CDR3 DNA is TGCGCCAGCAGCCAGGATCGAGGACAGTATGGAAACACCATATATTTT.

This chain connects TRBV13 to TRBJ2-7, with TRBD2 matching 16 bases. This CDR3 spans 15 amino acids. CDR1 and CDR2 (germline): PRHDT, FYEKMQ (reference sequence). The junction had 5 bases not matched to a gene; V was cut back by 5 bases and J by 7 bases. CDR3 sequence reads: CASSAGTSGRVEQYF. CDR3 coding DNA: TGTGCCAGCAGCGCAGGGACTAGCGGGAGGGTAGAGCAGTACTTC.

This clone has just one count. V and J are TRBV29-1 and TRBJ2-1; 8 nucleotides line up with TRBD2. This CDR3 region has 11 residues. CDR1 is SQVTM, CDR2 ANQGSEA, per germline. Losses at the gene ends were 5 bases for V and 8 bases for J; bases not matched to a gene: 2. CDR3 DNA: TGCAGCGTTCAGACTAGCGATGAGCAGTTCTTC. Encoded protein: CSVQTSDEQFF.

Regarding this clone: At the DNA level, this CDR3 is encoded by other sequences in the same sample as well. The rearrangement links TRBV6-5 to TRBJ1-1, with 7 bases identical to TRBD1. The V segment lost 6 bases and the J segment 5 bases; nucleotides outside the gene matches: 3. This CDR3 contains 12 residues. CDR1 MNHEY and CDR2 SVGAGI come from the germline V gene. The CDR3 is CASSRQGTEAFF. In nucleotides, the CDR3 is TGTGCCAGCAGCCGACAGGGTACTGAAGCTTTCTTT.

This clone is a singleton in its sample. This sequence joins TRBV6-1 and TRBJ1-6, with 7 bases fitting TRBD1. The CDR3 totals 15 residues. V dropped 6 bases and J dropped 7; count of bases not matched to a gene: 9. Germline-derived CDR1 and CDR2 are MNHNS and SASEGT. In DNA form, the CDR3 reads TGTGCCAGCAGCTCCCCGGGACAGTCAAATTCACCCCTCCACTTT. Protein sequence: CASSSPGQSNSPLHF.

This clone was counted between two and nine times. V usage is TRBV5-6 and J usage is TRBJ2-7; D is possibly TRBD1 (5 bases). Germline CDR1 and CDR2: SGHDT and YYEEEE. The CDR3 is 13 residues long. V lost 0 bases and J lost 3, with 7 bases in between. The CDR3 region has the DNA TGTGCCAGCAGCTTGGTAGACAGCTACGAGCAGTACTTC. It yields the protein CASSLVDSYEQYF.

This chain uses TRBV18 with TRBJ1-5, with TRBD1 matching over 7 bases. V shed 3 bases, J shed 5 bases, and the junction held 7 bases outside the gene matches. Germline CDR1 reads KGHSH; CDR2 reads LQKENI. The CDR3 loop spans 15 amino acids. The DNA for the CDR3 is TGTGCCAGCTCACCTACCAGGGGGGTGGATCAGCCCCAGCATTTT. Translation: CASSPTRGVDQPQHF.

The J gene is TRBJ2-1, the V gene TRBV2; TRBD2 might be the D (6 bases). CDR3 size: 15 residues. Germline CDR1 reads SNHLY; CDR2 reads FYNNEI. V was trimmed by 6 bases and J by 2 bases, leaving 14 bases between them. CDR3 DNA sequence: TGTGCCAGCAGGTCTCGGGAGAACCCCTACAATGAGCAGTTCTTC. It encodes CASRSRENPYNEQFF. Full variable domain (rest looked up from reference TRBV2 and TRBJ2-1): EPEVTQTPSHQVTQMGQEVILRCVPISNHLYFYWYRQILGQKVEFLVSFYNNEISEKSEIFDDQFSVERPDGSNFTLKIRSTKLEDSAMYFCASRSRENPYNEQFFGPGTRLTVL.

The genes are TRBV6-1 and TRBJ2-7, with 8 bases fitting TRBD2. Germline V CDR1 and CDR2: MNHNS, SASEGT. The ends lost 7 bases at V and 7 bases at J; junction bases unmatched: 12. The CDR3 is 14 amino acids. CDR3 amino acids: CASNSGLGDLEQYF. The CDR3 DNA sequence: TGTGCCAGCAACTCGGGACTAGGGGACCTGGAGCAGTACTTC.

V and J are TRBV10-3 and TRBJ2-7; a possible D gene is TRBD1 (5 bases). V was pared by 0 bases and J by 0 bases, with 12 bases between. The CDR3 totals 16 residues. CDR1 and CDR2 (germline): ENHRY, SYGVKD. This chain's CDR3 is CAISESVQGSSYEQYF. In DNA form, the CDR3 reads TGTGCCATCAGTGAGTCGGTGCAGGGAAGCTCCTACGAGCAGTACTTC.

The chain has TRBV5-6 and TRBJ2-7; 7 bases are shared with TRBD1. Germline CDR1 SGHDT, CDR2 YYEEEE. V was pared by 4 bases and J by 5 bases, with 9 bases of the junction left unmatched. This CDR3 is built from 14 residues. The CDR3 loop reads CASSPAQGDHEQYF. The CDR3 region has the DNA TGTGCCAGCAGCCCGGCGCAGGGGGACCACGAGCAGTACTTC.

This clone occurred once. CDR3 coding DNA: TGTGCCAGTAGTATCCCCGGGACACACTCTGGGGCCAACGTCCTGACTTTC. Its protein is CASSIPGTHSGANVLTF. The chain has TRBV19 and TRBJ2-6; TRBD1 is a possible D gene (6 bases). The CDR3 contains 17 residues. Per germline, CDR1 LNHDA and CDR2 SQIVND (reference sequence). V was clipped by 3 bases and J by 0 bases, with 12 bases between them.

Within the sample, this clone is medium-sized. The chain uses TRBV7-9 and TRBJ2-7; D ambiguous. The germline CDR1 and CDR2 sequences are SEHNR and FQNEAQ (reference sequence). Trimming removed 5 bases from V and 2 bases from J, with 13 bases in between. The CDR3 contains 14 residues. As DNA, the CDR3 is TGTGCCAGCAGCGCCCTCTGGGATGCCTACGAGCAGTACTTC. It codes for CASSALWDAYEQYF.

By sample fraction, this clone is medium-sized (0.01 to 0.1%). The chain recombines TRBV19 with TRBJ1-1, with D uncertain. V lost 6 bases, J lost 7 bases, and 12 bases lay in between. The CDR3 covers 12 residues. Per the germline V gene, CDR1 is LNHDA and CDR2 is SQIVND (reference sequence). CDR3 DNA: TGTGCCAGTAGGCCCGAGGGCTTTGAAGCTTTCTTT. Its translation: CASRPEGFEAFF.

The V call is TRBV27, the J call TRBJ2-5; D remains ambiguous. Near its end, the DNA agrees better with TRBJ2-7, so the J call may be wrong. This CDR3 contains 14 residues. Germline V gene data show CDR1 as MNHEY and CDR2 as SMNVEV (reference sequence). CDR3 DNA sequence: TGTGCCAGCAGTTTAGTGCTAGGATGGGGCGAGCAGTACTTC. Residues: CASSLVLGWGEQYF.

This clone was found once. This sequence joins TRBV2 and TRBJ2-7; tentative D call: TRBD1 (6 bases). CDR1 and CDR2 from the germline V gene are SNHLY and FYNNEI. The CDR3 is 12 residues long. The V end was cut by 4 bases, the J end by 10 bases, with 14 bases between. The CDR3 sequence: CASSVTGTEQYF. CDR3 DNA: TGTGCCAGCAGTGTTACAGGGACGGAACAGTACTTC.

The V gene is TRBV11-3, the J gene TRBJ2-2, with unresolved D. The CDR3 runs to 16 residues. CDR1 is SGHNT and CDR2 is YENEEA in the germline V gene. V lost 2 bases to trimming and J lost 5 bases, with 15 bases between them. In nucleotides, the CDR3 is TGTGCCAGCAGCTTATCTGCGGCTCCAAGTACCGGGGAGCTGTTTTTT. As protein: CASSLSAAPSTGELFF. The full variable domain, with the rest looked up from reference TRBV11-3 and TRBJ2-2, is EAGVVQSPRYKIIEKKQPVAFWCNPISGHNTLYWYLQNLGQGPELLIRYENEEAVDDSQLPKDRFSAERLKGVDSTLKIQPAELGDSAVYLCASSLSAAPSTGELFFGEGSRLTVL.

This sequence joins TRBV5-1 and TRBJ2-1, with 7 bases fitting TRBD1. V was clipped by 0 bases and J by 7 bases; unmatched bases: 4. The CDR3 is 14 residues long. Germline CDR1 SGHRS, CDR2 YFSETQ. The CDR3 DNA reads as TGCGCCAGCAGCTTGGTTGTCAGGGGGAATGAGCAGTTCTTC. It translates to CASSLVVRGNEQFF. Complete variable domain (other parts from reference TRBV5-1 and TRBJ2-1): KAGVTQTPRYLIKTRGQQVTLSCSPISGHRSVSWYQQTPGQGLQFLFEYFSETQRNKGNFPGRFSGRQFSNSRSEMNVSTLELGDSALYLCASSLVVRGNEQFFGPGTRLTVL.

This chain connects TRBV5-1 to TRBJ2-7; D could derive from TRBD1 or TRBD2 (5 bases each). This CDR3 is 17 amino acids long. Germline V lookup: CDR1 SGHRS, CDR2 YFSETQ. Trimming removed 4 bases from V and 0 bases from J, with 20 bases in between. The CDR3 region is CASSIRPGTASSYEQYF. The CDR3 DNA reads as TGCGCCAGCAGCATCCGTCCCGGGACGGCTAGCTCCTACGAGCAGTACTTC.

CDR3 in DNA: TGTGCCAGCAGTTTACGACTAGCGGGAGAGACCCAGTACTTC. Translated, it gives CASSLRLAGETQYF. V and J are TRBV27 and TRBJ2-5; TRBD2 aligns across 10 bases. CDR1 is MNHEY and CDR2 is SMNVEV in the germline V gene (reference sequence). This CDR3 spans 14 amino acids. With V trimmed by 2 bases and J by 4 bases, 1 base remained unmatched.

This CDR3 reads CASRLSPGPRRGDTQYF. CDR3 nucleotides: TGTGCCAGCAGACTATCCCCGGGACCAAGAAGGGGAGATACGCAGTATTTT. This chain joins TRBV27 and TRBJ2-3; D is tentatively TRBD1 or TRBD2 (5 bases each). Germline V gene lookup returns CDR1 MNHEY and CDR2 SMNVEV (reference sequence). The CDR3 runs to 17 residues. V shed 6 bases and J shed 5 bases, with 24 bases lying between them.

The chain has TRBV2 and TRBJ2-7; D ambiguous. There are 10 residues in the CDR3. Germline V gene data show CDR1 as SNHLY and CDR2 as FYNNEI. V was cut by 4 bases and J by 3 bases, with 1 base left in between. The CDR3 spells CASSGYEQYF. The CDR3, as DNA: TGTGCCAGCAGTGGCTACGAGCAGTACTTC.

The rearrangement joins TRBV2 to TRBJ2-1; unclear D gene. The CDR3 covers 11 residues. Germline loops: CDR1 SNHLY, CDR2 FYNNEI. V gave up 5 bases and J gave up 10 bases, with 9 bases separating them. The CDR3 reads CASSLLGEQFF. The CDR3 DNA sequence: TGTGCCAGCAGTCTCCTAGGCGAGCAGTTCTTC.

Remarks on this clone: The identical CDR3 is also encoded by other nucleotide sequences in the sample. This sequence joins TRBV5-6 and TRBJ2-7; D is unclear. CDR1 and CDR2 (germline): SGHDT, YYEEEE. Deletions cut 0 bases from V and 4 bases from J, with 5 bases between. This CDR3 has 12 residues. For the CDR3, the DNA is TGTGCCAGCAGCTTGGTAGGATACGAGCAGTACTTC. Translated: CASSLVGYEQYF.

The rearrangement uses TRBV6-6 and TRBJ1-2; no definite D call. The CDR3 has 14 amino acids. V was pared by 2 bases and J by 4 bases, with 11 bases between. Germline V lookup: CDR1 MNHNY, CDR2 SVGAGI (reference sequence). For the CDR3, the DNA is TGTGCCAGCAGTTACGGTGGGATCCCCTATGGCTACACCTTC. Its translation: CASSYGGIPYGYTF.